This T cell receptor (beta chain) was identified during a study of beta chain features in type 1 diabetes (dated by TCRdb to the late 2010s). Describing the broader study: No differences in mean age, gender distribution, total cell number or subset yield were found between patients and healthy donors. Across all samples, about 110 million sorted cells were examined, and cell number per subset correlated strongly with RNA yield. In the study, recently diagnosed type 1 diabetes patients and matched healthy donors were compared on the TCRB repertoires of their sorted circulating CD4+ T cell subsets. Naive and central memory subsets were obtained from all 30 or so donors, but regulatory and stem cell-like memory subsets were isolated from only 8 patients and roughly eight healthy donors. Overall study results and their limits: Only small numbers of individuals were included in the HLA sub-analyses, which left unresolved whether HLA type had any influence on TCRB rearrangement. In all four CD4+ subsets, TCRB CDR3 length was moderately but significantly shorter in type 1 diabetes patients. At VDJ recombination sites, type 1 diabetes patients had fewer insertions and more deleted nucleotides, which implies abnormalities in thymic rearrangement. Shorter templates might be favored by PCR, yet because patient and control samples were amplified and corrected together, any such skew would affect both groups equally. Naive, central memory and regulatory TCRB repertoires appeared to be more similar among patients than among healthy donors. Sequencing cDNA rather than genomic DNA could over-represent highly expressing activated cells, although activation and CD3 levels did not differ between groups.

Each donor gave one peripheral blood draw, roughly 0.12 L on average, collected into heparinised tubes. Naive, central memory, regulatory and stem cell-like memory CD4+ T cells were sorted on a BD FACSAria II using a panel including CD45RO, CCR7, CD25, CD127, CD95 and CD27. All sorted populations exceeded 98% purity. Right away, PBMCs were isolated by Lymphoprep density gradient centrifugation and were stained directly, with no culture step. Samples were stained and sorted in pairs, with one healthy donor and one patient per experiment, so that batch effects were minimized. The CDR3 contains 13 residues, cysteine and phenylalanine counted. CDR3 DNA only is kept here, 39 bases in frame from base 1. Trimming leaves V shorter by 4 bases and J shorter by 3 bases, with the junction holding 0 bases beyond the gene matches. According to the germline V gene (reference sequence), CDR1 reads MNHEY and CDR2 reads SMNVEV.

The High Capacity cDNA Reverse Transcription Kit was used to reverse transcribe all of the isolated RNA, meaning that expressed TCRB transcripts were what got sequenced. Deep immunoSEQ sequencing was applied to naive, central memory and regulatory T cell samples, giving an average of roughly 3.5 million total reads per sample. Sorted cells were lysed in RLT buffer, and RNA was extracted using DNase-treated RNeasy Micro or Mini kits according to cell number. Each cell subset was processed on its own to prevent cross-contamination, while patient and healthy donor samples were processed together. The immunoSEQ multiplex PCR was used to amplify TCRB sequences from cDNA, generating 87-bp fragments that spanned the CDR3 region. Sequencing of the amplicons was done on the Illumina HiSeq platform. From the authors' description of their analysis: PCR bias was corrected computationally using synthetic template baselines, and reads within Hamming distance 2 were collapsed, with unmergeable singletons discarded. By aligning reads against IMGT, V, D and J genes, CDR3 length, and insertions or deletions at six rearrangement sites were assigned. Within each subset, clonotype counts were normalized to the number of sorted cells before true diversity and Gini coefficients were calculated with the tcR R package. Repertoire sharing was quantified using the overlap coefficient calculated on TCRB nucleotide sequences. As a proxy for the pre-selection repertoire, out-of-frame TCRB sequences from naive cells were analyzed. In its TCRdb copy, this immuneACCESS table keeps in-frame sequences only and misses some clones. Where compared with another copy, unresolved V genes explain less than half of these, and the others have no known cause. The DNA gave D and trimming, while V, J and clone size come from that table. Recorded for this sample are hundreds of thousands of clones; approximately 10% of them occurred a single time. The ten biggest clones cover roughly 0.014% of the sample.

As concerns this clone: The antigen this receptor binds is unknown. No clone much larger than this one lies a single base away; base qualities are absent.

The V gene is TRBV27 and the J gene is TRBJ1-2; 9 bases in the middle match TRBD1. The clonotype was recovered from a woman between 25 and 40 years old in good health. Material: naive CD4+ T cells from blood. The intended sense of this specimen's cell subset or site label: true naive CD4+ T cells. The CDR3 sequence is CASSWTGDYGYTF. The DNA reads TGTGCCAGCAGTTGGACAGGGGACTATGGCTACACCTTC.